Detailed here is one TCR beta chain. Its specificity is not known. This sample stems from a study of T cells in tuberculosis. At the level of the study: A South African cohort included IGRA-negative adolescents, latently infected IGRA-positive adolescents and adults with active tuberculosis.

Adolescents were screened for latent TB by skin test and IGRA. TCRdb keeps only in-frame clones here, not all; method: immunoSEQ multiplex PCR. The sample records about 40,000 clones, around 93% being singletons. Looked up from germline, CDR1 is LNHDA and CDR2 is SQIVND (reference sequence). CDR3 length: 14 amino acids. V shed 6 bases, J shed 8 bases, and the junction held 7 bases outside the gene matches. Study conclusions and caveats: GEM motif frequencies gave roughly 65% accuracy; the GMM repertoire gave approximately 90%. Shorter CDR3-alpha in active tuberculosis partly drove smaller distances.

The V call is TRBV19, the J call TRBJ1-4, with 9 bases lining up with TRBD1. Sequenced material: PBMCs. This receptor was obtained from a donor between 5 and 29 years old with latent tuberculosis or without tuberculosis infection. Some clones in this sample may be carry-over from other donors' samples. CDR3 region: CASSDRDREEKLFF. In DNA, the CDR3 is TGTGCCAGTAGCGACCGGGACAGGGAGGAAAAACTGTTTTTT.